These T cell receptor beta chains were read from a single sample in a study of T cell changes during pregnancy in multiple sclerosis. Sequencing was performed with immunoSEQ multiplex PCR; in TCRdb, only in-frame clones are kept and a portion is missing. The sample contains some 74,000 clones, 85% to 95% of which appear only once. The sequencing used peripheral blood, collected before pregnancy. These receptors all stem from a female donor with multiple sclerosis, enrolled in a pregnancy study. Both conserved end residues are part of each CDR3. D genes are given only for firm matches. Not all rows give a size; the values are once, few, many and, for expanded clones, a class.

.	TRBV9	.	TRBJ2-5	TGTGCCAGCAGCGTAGGGAGGGCCTTTGTTGAGACCCAGTACTTC	CASSVGRAFVETQYF
.	TRBV27	.	TRBJ1-1	TGTGCCAGCAGTTTATCGTCACGATCTGAGGCTTTCTTT	CASSLSSRSEAFF
TRBD2	TRBV27	.	TRBJ2-7	TGTGCCAGCAGTCGTAGCGGGACAACCTACGAGCAGTACTTC	CASSRSGTTYEQYF
.	TRBV7-6	.	TRBJ2-5	TGTGCCAGCAGCCGGACAGCCCAAGAGACCCAGTACTTC	CASSRTAQETQYF
TRBD1	TRBV4-3	.	TRBJ2-3	TGCGCCAGCAGCCCCGGGAGGACAGGGGGCACAGATACGCAGTATTTT	CASSPGRTGGTDTQYF
.	TRBV2	.	TRBJ2-7	TGTGCCAGCAGTGTGGCGGCGGGAACGTACGAGCAGTACTTC	CASSVAAGTYEQYF
.	TRBV6-1	.	TRBJ1-5	TGTGCCAGCAGTGGGGGGCAGGGCGTTAGCAATCAGCCCCAGCATTTT	CASSGGQGVSNQPQHF
TRBD1	TRBV29-1	once	TRBJ1-5	TGCAGCGTCGCAATAGGGACAGATCAGCCCCAGCATTTT	CSVAIGTDQPQHF
.	TRBV5-1	once	TRBJ2-2	TGCGCCAGCAGCTCAACCCCAACACAGACGAACACCGGGGAGCTGTTTTTT	CASSSTPTQTNTGELFF
.	TRBV11-3	.	TRBJ2-7	TGTGCCAGCAGCCTGGGGGGTTGGGAGCAGTACTTC	CASSLGGWEQYF
.	TRBV5-1	.	TRBJ1-5	TGCGCCAGCAGCTTGGGGGGGTTGAGGGGGAATCAGCCCCAGCATTTT	CASSLGGLRGNQPQHF
TRBD1	TRBV19	few	TRBJ1-2	TGTGCCAGTAGTTCTCCGGGACAGCATCTCTATGGCTACACCTTC	CASSSPGQHLYGYTF
TRBD1	TRBV5-6	.	TRBJ2-5	TGTGCCAGCAGCTCCCCCGGGACAGGTGGAGAGACCCAGTACTTC	CASSSPGTGGETQYF
TRBD1	TRBV9	.	TRBJ1-2	TGTGCCAGCAGCGTAGACCACAGGGGAGATGGCTACACCTTC	CASSVDHRGDGYTF
TRBD2	TRBV18	.	TRBJ2-1	TGTGCCAGCTCACCATTGGAGGCTAGCGGGAGTAGCTCCTACAATGAGCAGTTCTTC	CASSPLEASGSSSYNEQFF
TRBD1	TRBV5-1	.	TRBJ2-7	TGCGCCAGCACAGTAGGACAGGGGGCTGGTAGCTACGAGCAGTACTTC	CASTVGQGAGSYEQYF
TRBD1	TRBV7-2	.	TRBJ1-1	TGTGCCAGCAGCTCCTCCGACAGGGCCCTCACTGAAGCTTTCTTT	CASSSSDRALTEAFF
TRBD1	TRBV5-1	.	TRBJ1-2	TGCGCCAGCAGTGTAGACAGGGGCCAGATTGGGGGCTACACCTTC	CASSVDRGQIGGYTF
TRBD1	TRBV5-6	.	TRBJ1-5	TGTGCCAGCAGCTCAGGACAGGGGCGTTTGGGCAATCAGCCCCAGCATTTT	CASSSGQGRLGNQPQHF
.	TRBV18	.	TRBJ1-1	TGTGCCAGCTCACCCGGGATCACTGAAGCTTTCTTT	CASSPGITEAFF
TRBD1	TRBV6-5	.	TRBJ2-1	TGTGCCAGCAGCAACCGGGACAGATCTTACAATGAGCAGTTCTTC	CASSNRDRSYNEQFF
.	TRBV7-2	.	TRBJ2-1	TGTGCCAGCAGCGTAAATCGGCCTGGGCAATGGTTCTTC	CASSVNRPGQWFF
TRBD1	TRBV15	.	TRBJ1-4	TGTGCCACCAGGGACAGGGAAAAACTGTTTTTT	CATRDREKLFF
TRBD1	TRBV29-1	.	TRBJ2-7	TGCAGCGCGGCGGAGGCGACAGGGGGTTACGAGCAGTACTTC	CSAAEATGGYEQYF